The 4 T cell receptor beta chains presented below share a single source sample, sequenced in a study of shared T cell receptors in the human thymus. The repertoire was sequenced with immunoSEQ multiplex PCR; TCRdb's copy has only in-frame clones and lacks some. This sample has almost 550,000 clones, with 70% to 80% found just once. These same data were also listed under a study on human thymus T cells.

Sequencing input: thymocytes. The receptors stem from a boy in the first two years of life with a congenital heart defect.

The rearrangement uses TRBV6-5 and TRBJ2-7, with 9 bases fitting TRBD2. J gave up 3 bases and V 0 bases, and 6 bases lay outside the gene matches. The length of the CDR3 is 16 residues. The germline CDR1 and CDR2 sequences are MNHEY and SVGAGI. CDR3 loop: CASSYSRERGDYEQYF. CDR3 DNA: TGTGCCAGCAGTTACTCGCGGGAGCGGGGGGACTACGAGCAGTACTTC.

Concerning this clone itself: A read error is likely, as this CDR3 ends without the conserved phenylalanine or tryptophan. Because the CDR3's place on the DNA is in doubt, the DNA is left out and the CDR3 is given as listed by TCRdb. The chain joins TRBV5-3 to TRBJ1-2; the DNA was not compared with TRBD1, the D call given in the table. TRBV5-3 is an ORF; its function is uncertain. The CDR3 spans 13 residues, counting both ends. CDR3 region: CARSLRPDRMASV.

J is TRBJ2-1 and V is TRBV12-5, with a weak D call TRBD2 (5 bases). The germline V gene encodes CDR1 LGHNT and CDR2 FRNRAP. V lost 0 bases to trimming and J lost 8 bases, with 17 bases between them. This CDR3 spans 16 amino acids. In DNA, the CDR3 is TGTGCTAGTGGTTTGGTTCGGTTAGGAGGCCTCGATGAGCAGTTCTTC. Translating gives CASGLVRLGGLDEQFF.

The J gene is TRBJ2-7, the V gene TRBV4-1; 9 positions agree with TRBD1. Germline V gives CDR1 MGHRA, CDR2 YSYEKL. The V gene end was trimmed by 4 bases and the J gene end by 5 bases; junction bases not matched to a gene: 6. The CDR3 loop spans 14 amino acids. The DNA for the CDR3 is TGCGCCAGCAGCCCGAGGACAGGGGTGCACGAGCAGTACTTC. Translated, it gives CASSPRTGVHEQYF.